This T cell receptor beta chain came from a study of blood T cell repertoires in COVID-19. Study-wide background: Acute and convalescent COVID-19 specimens originated in the United States, Italy and Spain. Nucleic acid was either cDNA or gDNA, and it came from T cells, B-cell-depleted T cells, or PBMCs.

J was trimmed by 4 bases and V by 0 bases; bases with no gene match: 3. CDR1 and CDR2 from the germline V gene are SEHNR and FQNEAQ (reference sequence). The CDR3 runs to 15 residues. Patients from Seattle were sampled longitudinally, starting during active infection. Under the authors' procedure: Estimated nucleated cell counts came from reference gene primer amplification. Profiled with immunoSEQ multiplex PCR; TCRdb holds only in-frame clones, not every one. V and J calls plus clone size are reproduced from that table; the DNA served to infer D and trimming. This table has about 150,000 clones, around nine tenths appearing once. This clone was seen a single time.

The origin of this receptor is a woman older than 75 with COVID-19, enrolled during active disease. The sample was peripheral blood. The gene calls are TRBV7-9 and TRBJ1-2; 9 bases are a match to TRBD1. The CDR3 DNA reads as TGTGCCAGCAGCTTAGCGGGGACAGGGATCTATGGCTACACCTTC. Amino acid sequence: CASSLAGTGIYGYTF.